The source of this T cell receptor beta chain is a study of T cell responses to AZD1222 COVID-19 vaccine. Per germline, CDR1 GTSNPN and CDR2 SVGIG (reference sequence). Trimming cost V 0 bases and J 0 bases, with 15 bases left between them. This CDR3 has 17 residues. On this clone: Its target is not known.

Study-wide points: There were mostly white British donors and more females than males, and clonal diversity was possibly underestimated. The number of AZD1222 recipients seropositive at baseline was only six. Spike as a whole was targeted by vaccine-associated CD4 TCRs, dominant at 160-218 and 743-854.

Here immunoSEQ multiplex PCR was the method, and the copy in TCRdb shows in-frame clones only, minus some. The repertoire holds approximately 180,000 clones, with around 94% as singletons. J is TRBJ1-3 and V is TRBV30; the D gene is possibly TRBD1 (5 bases). The input for sequencing was peripheral blood, taken 28 days after the second dose of the MenACWY control vaccine. The receptor was derived from an adult who received the MenACWY meningococcal vaccine as a control. The CDR3: CAWSVLGDRPSGNTIYF. The CDR3 bases are TGTGCCTGGAGTGTACTCGGGGACCGACCCTCTGGAAACACCATATATTTT.